This T cell receptor beta chain derives from a study of blood T cell repertoires in COVID-19. Study in general: There were acute and convalescent COVID-19 samples, and they came from the United States, Italy and Spain. T cells, B-cell-depleted T cells, or PBMCs supplied cDNA or gDNA.

Authors' data handling: Researchers report that nucleated cell counts were estimated from reference gene primer amplification. Assay used: immunoSEQ multiplex PCR; TCRdb lists only in-frame clones, some missing. V, J and clone size were drawn from that table, and D and trimming were deduced from the DNA. The sample includes roughly 300,000 clones, over 85% of them seen just once. Seattle's cohort entered during active infection and was followed longitudinally. Trimming cost V 4 bases and J 7 bases, with 18 bases left between them. CDR3 length equals 15 residues. Per germline, CDR1 SGHRS and CDR2 YFSETQ.

This chain joins TRBV5-1 and TRBJ1-5, with D possibly TRBD1 on 5 matching bases. The clonotype was recovered from a woman aged 25 to 45 with COVID-19, enrolled during active disease. Sample: peripheral blood. CDR3 nucleotide sequence: TGCGCCAGCAGCGCGGGACTCACCCCGGGGCAGCCCCAGCATTTT. Translating gives CASSAGLTPGQPQHF.